The 31 T cell receptor beta chains listed next were all sequenced from one sample in a study of T cell responses to AZD1222 COVID-19 vaccine. Sequencing was performed with immunoSEQ multiplex PCR; in TCRdb, only in-frame clones are kept and a portion is missing. Of 170,000 or so clones in the sample, around 90% were seen once. The sequencing here drew on peripheral blood, taken on day 0 of AZD1222 vaccination. These receptors all come from an adult in good health.

The chain has TRBV14 and TRBJ2-7; TRBD1 aligns across 8 bases. Germline V gene data show CDR1 as SGHDN and CDR2 as FVKESK. Trimming at V came to 2 bases and at J to 2 bases, leaving 8 bases not matched to a gene. This CDR3 is built from 16 residues. The CDR3 reads CASSQPDRDFAYEQYF. The CDR3, as DNA: TGTGCCAGCAGCCAACCGGACAGGGATTTCGCCTACGAGCAGTACTTC.

The rearrangement links TRBV10-1 to TRBJ2-7; the D gene could be TRBD1 or TRBD2 (5 bases each). Trimming removed 6 bases from V and 5 bases from J, with 20 bases in between. Germline assignment: CDR1 WNHNN and CDR2 SYGVQD (reference sequence). The CDR3 covers 15 residues. The CDR3 DNA reads as TGCGCCAGCAGCGAAGAGGGACGGTTCTTCCACGAGCAGTACTTC. Translation gives CASSEEGRFFHEQYF.

The rearrangement links TRBV7-2 to TRBJ1-2; 7 positions match TRBD1. Looked up from germline, CDR1 is SGHTA and CDR2 is FQGNSA. The CDR3 extends over 16 amino acids. With 1 base clipped from V and 5 bases from J, the junction kept 10 bases outside the gene matches. CDR3 sequence: CASSLVPRGDEYGYTF. CDR3 in DNA: TGTGCCAGCAGCTTAGTCCCCAGGGGGGACGAGTATGGCTACACCTTC.

This chain joins TRBV19 and TRBJ2-7; 7 positions match TRBD1. The CDR3 loop spans 14 amino acids. Germline V CDR1 and CDR2: LNHDA, SQIVND (reference sequence). Trimming at V came to 4 bases and at J to 3 bases, leaving 6 bases not matched to a gene. The CDR3 protein is CASSKQGRGYEQYF. The CDR3 DNA reads as TGTGCCAGTAGTAAACAGGGGAGAGGCTACGAGCAGTACTTC. The full variable domain, rest sourced from reference TRBV19 and TRBJ2-7, is DGGITQSPKYLFRKEGQNVTLSCEQNLNHDAMYWYRQDPGQGLRLIYYSQIVNDFQKGDIAEGYSVSREKKESFPLTVTSAQKNPTAFYLCASSKQGRGYEQYFGPGTRLTVT.

The chain has TRBV18 and TRBJ1-1; tentatively, D is TRBD1 (5 bases). The V gene lost 3 bases and the J gene lost 8 bases, with 10 bases spanning the gap. The germline V gene has CDR1 KGHSH and CDR2 LQKENI. The CDR3 sequence is 12 residues long. CDR3: CASSPLEGEAFF. In DNA form, the CDR3 reads TGTGCCAGCTCACCGTTGGAGGGGGAAGCTTTCTTT.

This clone was seen only once. The rearrangement links TRBV30 to TRBJ1-2; D is undetermined. This CDR3 is built from 11 residues. Germline CDR1 is GTSNPN and CDR2 is SVGIG (reference sequence). Trimming took 8 bases from V and 8 from J, leaving 15 bases between them. This CDR3 reads CAVPVGWGYTF. As DNA, the CDR3 is TGTGCCGTACCCGTGGGGTGGGGCTACACCTTC.

This sequence joins TRBV4-1 and TRBJ1-2; possibly TRBD1 for D (5 bases). V was shortened by 0 bases and J by 3 bases, with 14 bases between the two germline ends. This CDR3 contains 16 residues. Looked up from germline, CDR1 is MGHRA and CDR2 is YSYEKL. CDR3 sequence: CASSQDFIRVDYGYTF. CDR3 coding DNA: TGCGCCAGCAGCCAAGATTTTATCAGGGTAGACTATGGCTACACCTTC.

The rearrangement links TRBV5-4 to TRBJ2-7; the match to TRBD2 covers 9 bases. Trimming at V came to 4 bases and at J to 6 bases, leaving 11 bases not matched to a gene. This CDR3 comprises 15 residues. Looked up from germline, CDR1 is SGHNT and CDR2 is YYREEE (reference sequence). This CDR3 is CASSGTPGLAGEQYF. The CDR3 bases are TGTGCCAGCAGCGGGACTCCGGGACTAGCTGGCGAGCAGTACTTC.

This clone was counted a single time. The chain uses TRBV12-3 or TRBV12-4 and TRBJ1-5; D unresolved. Trimming left V 6 bases short and J 3 bases short, with 9 bases between. CDR3 length: 13 amino acids. The CDR3 loop reads CASSQDFNQPQHF. CDR3 nucleotides: TGTGCCAGCAGCCAGGACTTCAATCAGCCCCAGCATTTT.

The chain uses TRBV19 and TRBJ2-7; D gene unclear. This CDR3 is 13 amino acids long. The V end lost 6 bases, the J end lost 4 bases, and 13 bases lay between the germline ends. Germline loops: CDR1 LNHDA, CDR2 SQIVND (reference sequence). The CDR3 is CASSTEMQYEQYF. DNA of the CDR3: TGTGCCAGTAGCACCGAAATGCAATACGAGCAGTACTTC.

V usage is TRBV6-5 and J usage is TRBJ2-5; D is possibly TRBD1 (5 bases). Germline CDR1 MNHEY, CDR2 SVGAGI. The CDR3 has 11 amino acids. Trimming took 8 bases from V and 5 from J, leaving 9 bases between them. Here the CDR3 DNA reads TGTGCCAGCCCATGGGGCGAGACCCAGTACTTC. It specifies CASPWGETQYF.

The chain has TRBV7-9 and TRBJ1-5, with TRBD1 as a possible D gene (6 bases). The CDR3 sequence is 13 residues long. Trimming left V 3 bases short and J 5 bases short, with 8 bases between. The germline V gene encodes CDR1 SEHNR and CDR2 FQNEAQ (reference sequence). The CDR3 region has the DNA TGTGCCAGCAGCTTGGGGGGCGATCAGCCCCAGCATTTT. Translating gives CASSLGGDQPQHF.

The chain is built from TRBV5-1 and TRBJ2-7; 9 bases line up with TRBD2. The CDR3 length is 15 residues. After removal of 2 bases from V and 2 bases from J, the junction contained 5 bases not matched to a gene. From germline, CDR1 is SGHRS and CDR2 YFSETQ. CDR3 region: CASSFGSGSTYEQYF. CDR3 nucleotide sequence: TGCGCCAGCAGCTTCGGTAGCGGGAGTACCTACGAGCAGTACTTC.

The CDR3 DNA is TGCGCCAGCAGCCAAGATGGCCCCCGGGGATGGAACACTGAAGCTTTCTTT. Translated, it gives CASSQDGPRGWNTEAFF. This chain links TRBV4-1 with TRBJ1-1; D is uncertain. CDR1 and CDR2 (germline): MGHRA, YSYEKL. The CDR3 runs 17 residues. Between the trimmed V and J ends, which lost 0 bases and 1 base, there was a span of 15 bases.

The V call is TRBV10-2, the J call TRBJ1-5, with 7 bases fitting TRBD1. The CDR3 contains 13 residues. V dropped 6 bases and J dropped 1; count of bases not matched to a gene: 0. CDR1 is WSHSY, CDR2 SAAADI, per germline. In DNA form, the CDR3 reads TGCGCCAGCAGGACAGGGAGCAATCAGCCCCAGCATTTT. It encodes CASRTGSNQPQHF.

The chain joins TRBV2 to TRBJ2-7, with 8 bases matching TRBD1. This CDR3 spans 15 amino acids. Germline CDR1 and CDR2: SNHLY and FYNNEI. V was pared by 6 bases and J by 3 bases, with 10 bases of the junction left unmatched. The CDR3, as DNA: TGTGCCAGCAGCCTGGACAGGGCCCGAATCTACGAGCAGTACTTC. This translates into CASSLDRARIYEQYF.

This clone appeared once. The chain joins TRBV7-8 to TRBJ2-7; 14 nucleotides align to TRBD2. With 4 bases clipped from V and 3 bases from J, the junction kept 2 bases outside the gene matches. Germline loops: CDR1 SGHVS, CDR2 FQNEAQ. The CDR3 is made up of 15 amino acids. CDR3 DNA: TGTGCCAGCAGCTACGGGACTAGCGGGAGCTACGAGCAGTACTTC. Its protein is CASSYGTSGSYEQYF.

This chain joins TRBV12-2 and TRBJ2-7; the table calls TRBD2, which could not be checked here. TRBV12-2 is given as a pseudogene. The CDR3 covers 21 residues. The CDR3 sequence is CASRFPRGGGNRGYPTGEQYF. DNA for the CDR3: TGTGCAAGTCGCTTTCCCCGTGGGGGGGGGAACCGAGGTTATCCTACTGGCGAGCAGTACTTC.

Here the CDR3 DNA reads TGTGCCAGCGGTTCCGACGGGGCAGCAGCTAATGAAAAACTGTTTTTT. Translation gives CASGSDGAAANEKLFF. This chain joins TRBV2 and TRBJ1-4; TRBD1 is a possible D gene (5 bases). The CDR3 totals 16 residues. Per the germline V gene, CDR1 is SNHLY and CDR2 is FYNNEI. The germline V and J ends were trimmed by 8 bases and 3 bases, with 19 bases remaining between them.

This rearrangement joins TRBV5-8 to TRBJ2-2, with 12 nucleotides matching TRBD2. V shed 4 bases, J shed 6 bases, and the junction held 10 bases outside the gene matches. Germline assignment: CDR1 SGHTS and CDR2 YDEGEE. This CDR3 has 17 residues. In nucleotides, the CDR3 is TGTGCCAGCAGCCTATTTTTGACTAGCGGGAGATCCGGGGAGCTGTTTTTT. Amino acid sequence: CASSLFLTSGRSGELFF.

The rearrangement joins TRBV3-1 (or the pseudogene TRBV3-2) to TRBJ2-7, with 9 bases that match TRBD1. This CDR3 is 14 amino acids long. Per germline, CDR1 LGHDT and CDR2 YNNKEL (reference sequence). The V gene end was trimmed by 4 bases and the J gene end by 6 bases; junction bases not matched to a gene: 7. The CDR3 DNA follows: TGTGCCAGCAGCCTGGGGACAGGGACTTCCGAGCAGTACTTC. Translation: CASSLGTGTSEQYF.

The chain joins TRBV6-2 or TRBV6-3 to TRBJ2-5, with 7 bases aligning to TRBD2. Unmatched junction bases numbered 6, after V lost 2 bases and J lost 0 bases. Germline-derived CDR1 and CDR2 are MNHEY and SVGEGT. This CDR3 spans 16 amino acids. The CDR3 spells CASSYGLAAYQETQYF. DNA for the CDR3: TGTGCCAGCAGTTACGGGCTAGCGGCCTACCAAGAGACCCAGTACTTC.

V and J are TRBV5-1 and TRBJ2-3; perhaps TRBD1 as D (5 bases). The CDR3 consists of 15 residues. The germline V and J ends were trimmed by 4 bases and 4 bases, with 16 bases remaining between them. From germline, CDR1 is SGHRS and CDR2 YFSETQ. The DNA for the CDR3 is TGCGCCAGCAGCCCCGGACGCGCAGGGTCAGATACGCAGTATTTT. It encodes CASSPGRAGSDTQYF. Looking up the rest from reference TRBV5-1 and TRBJ2-3 gives the full variable domain: KAGVTQTPRYLIKTRGQQVTLSCSPISGHRSVSWYQQTPGQGLQFLFEYFSETQRNKGNFPGRFSGRQFSNSRSEMNVSTLELGDSALYLCASSPGRAGSDTQYFGPGTRLTVL.

The V call is TRBV29-1, the J call TRBJ2-1, with 8 bases fitting TRBD2. This CDR3 region has 14 residues. The germline CDR1 and CDR2 sequences are SQVTM and ANQGSEA. The V segment lost 6 bases and the J segment 4 bases; nucleotides outside the gene matches: 8. Here the CDR3 reads CSVEGLDLYNEQFF. DNA for the CDR3: TGCAGCGTCGAGGGACTAGACCTATACAATGAGCAGTTCTTC.

This chain connects TRBV19 to TRBJ2-1; 10 bases are shared with TRBD2. Germline V CDR1 and CDR2: LNHDA, SQIVND (reference sequence). CDR3 length equals 17 residues. After removal of 2 bases from V and 7 bases from J, the junction contained 11 bases not matched to a gene. The CDR3 is CASSINSKAGGTNEQFF. DNA of the CDR3: TGTGCCAGTAGTATAAATAGCAAAGCGGGAGGGACGAATGAGCAGTTCTTC. Full variable domain (missing parts from reference TRBV19 and TRBJ2-1): DGGITQSPKYLFRKEGQNVTLSCEQNLNHDAMYWYRQDPGQGLRLIYYSQIVNDFQKGDIAEGYSVSREKKESFPLTVTSAQKNPTAFYLCASSINSKAGGTNEQFFGPGTRLTVL.

The rearrangement links TRBV4-1 to TRBJ2-7; 10 nucleotides match TRBD2. J gave up 0 bases and V 0 bases, and 2 bases lay outside the gene matches. The CDR3 is 16 amino acids. Germline V lookup: CDR1 MGHRA, CDR2 YSYEKL. CDR3 bases: TGCGCCAGCAGCCAAGATAAGCGGGAGGGCTCCTACGAGCAGTACTTC. Protein product: CASSQDKREGSYEQYF.

CDR3 region: CASSVDLVGELFF. CDR3 nucleotide sequence: TGTGCCAGCAGCGTAGATCTAGTCGGGGAGCTGTTTTTT. V usage is TRBV9 and J usage is TRBJ2-2; D remains ambiguous. The length of the CDR3 is 13 residues. Trimming removed 0 bases at V and 7 bases at J, with 7 bases between. Germline V lookup: CDR1 SGDLS, CDR2 YYNGEE.

This clone was observed a few times. The chain is built from TRBV9 and TRBJ2-5; 8 positions agree with TRBD1. Trimming at V came to 3 bases and at J to 0 bases, leaving 10 bases not matched to a gene. CDR3 size: 17 residues. The V gene's germline CDR1 is SGDLS and CDR2 YYNGEE. The CDR3, as DNA: TGTGCCAGCAGCGCCCCCCGGACAGGGCGCTACCAAGAGACCCAGTACTTC. Its translation is CASSAPRTGRYQETQYF. The variable domain in full, completed from reference TRBV9 and TRBJ2-5, reads DSGVTQTPKHLITATGQRVTLRCSPRSGDLSVYWYQQSLDQGLQFLIQYYNGEERAKGNILERFSAQQFPDLHSELNLSSLELGDSALYFCASSAPRTGRYQETQYFGPGTRLLVL.

In this sample, this clone turned up once. The rearrangement uses TRBV19 and TRBJ1-2, with 8 bases matching TRBD1. Looked up from germline, CDR1 is LNHDA and CDR2 is SQIVND (reference sequence). The V segment lost 8 bases and the J segment 4 bases; nucleotides outside the gene matches: 9. CDR3 length: 14 residues. CDR3: CASASRGQGYGYTF. The CDR3 DNA follows: TGTGCCAGTGCCAGTCGCGGACAGGGCTATGGCTACACCTTC.

The chain recombines TRBV4-2 with TRBJ2-7; D is undetermined. Trimming pared 0 bases from V and 0 bases from J, leaving 9 bases between. The germline gives CDR1 LGHNA, CDR2 YNFKEQ. The CDR3 runs to 15 residues. The DNA of the CDR3 is TGTGCCAGCAGCCAAGATTTGCCGAGCTCCTACGAGCAGTACTTC. Encoded protein: CASSQDLPSSYEQYF.

The rearrangement joins TRBV28 to TRBJ1-5, with 9 bases aligning to TRBD1. The germline gives CDR1 MDHEN, CDR2 SYDVKM. This CDR3 is built from 15 residues. J was trimmed by 7 bases and V by 7 bases; bases with no gene match: 11. CDR3 DNA: TGTGCCAGCACCCAGGAGGGACAGGGCGGACAGCCCCAGCATTTT. This gives the protein CASTQEGQGGQPQHF.